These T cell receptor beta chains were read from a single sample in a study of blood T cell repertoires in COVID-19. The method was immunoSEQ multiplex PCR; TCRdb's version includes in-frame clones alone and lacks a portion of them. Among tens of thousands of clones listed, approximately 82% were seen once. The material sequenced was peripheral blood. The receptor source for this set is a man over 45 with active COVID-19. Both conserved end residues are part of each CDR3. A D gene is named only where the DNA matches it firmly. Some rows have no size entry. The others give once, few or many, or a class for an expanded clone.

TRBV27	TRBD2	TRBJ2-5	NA	CASSPGLAGIGETQYF	TGTGCCAGCAGTCCCGGACTAGCGGGAATCGGAGAGACCCAGTACTTC
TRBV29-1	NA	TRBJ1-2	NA	CSVEDSEGRDYGYTF	TGCAGCGTTGAAGATTCGGAGGGGAGGGACTATGGCTACACCTTC
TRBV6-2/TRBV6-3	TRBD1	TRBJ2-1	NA	CASSGQGGDEQFF	TGTGCCAGCAGTGGACAGGGGGGGGATGAGCAGTTCTTC
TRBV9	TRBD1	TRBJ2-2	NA	CASSLGTALAGELFF	TGTGCCAGCTCACTGGGGACAGCCCTCGCCGGGGAGCTGTTTTTT
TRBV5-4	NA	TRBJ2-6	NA	CASSNSFSGANVLTF	TGTGCCAGCAGTAACAGCTTCTCTGGGGCCAACGTCCTGACTTTC
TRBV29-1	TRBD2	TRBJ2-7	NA	CSMIAGVGHEQYF	TGCAGCATGATAGCGGGAGTAGGTCACGAGCAGTACTTC
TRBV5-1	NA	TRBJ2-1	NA	CASSSGNTGVNEQFF	TGCGCCAGCAGCTCGGGCAACACGGGGGTCAATGAGCAGTTCTTC
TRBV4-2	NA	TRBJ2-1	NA	CASSQRGGGERNEQFF	TGTGCCAGCAGCCAAAGAGGCGGGGGCGAAAGGAATGAGCAGTTCTTC
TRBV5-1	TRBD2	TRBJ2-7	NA	CASSPFPSGRQYEQYF	TGCGCCAGCAGCCCTTTCCCTAGCGGGAGGCAGTACGAGCAGTACTTC
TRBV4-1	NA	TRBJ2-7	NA	CASSQVGGRGVDEQYF	TGCGCCAGCAGCCAAGTCGGCGGGCGGGGAGTGGACGAGCAGTACTTC
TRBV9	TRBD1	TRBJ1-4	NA	CASSALGQGREKLFF	TGTGCCAGCAGCGCCTTGGGACAGGGGCGTGAAAAACTGTTTTTT
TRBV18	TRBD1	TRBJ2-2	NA	CASSGQLNTGELFF	TGTGCCAGCTCGGGACAGCTAAACACCGGGGAGCTGTTTTTT
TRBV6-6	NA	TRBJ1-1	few	CAYKGAENTEAFF	TGTGCCTACAAAGGGGCGGAGAACACTGAAGCTTTCTTT
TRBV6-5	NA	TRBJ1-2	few	CASSYSGRQLNYGYTF	TGTGCCAGCAGTTACTCCGGGAGACAGTTGAACTATGGCTACACCTTC
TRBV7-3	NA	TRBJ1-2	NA	CASSVEGSLSRGYTF	TGTGCCAGCAGCGTAGAGGGCAGCCTCTCTAGGGGCTACACCTTC
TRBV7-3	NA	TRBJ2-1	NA	CASSSQHYNEQFF	TGTGCCAGCAGCTCTCAACACTACAATGAGCAGTTCTTC
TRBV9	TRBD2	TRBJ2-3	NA	CASSVLGGGSGKGTSDTQYF	TGTGCCAGCAGCGTGTTAGGTGGGGGTAGCGGGAAAGGAACGTCAGATACGCAGTATTTT
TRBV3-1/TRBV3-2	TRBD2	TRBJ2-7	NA	CASSRASGGGSYEQYF	TGTGCCAGCAGCCGGGCGTCGGGCGGGGGATCCTACGAGCAGTACTTC
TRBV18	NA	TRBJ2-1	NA	CASSPFTGYNEQFF	TGTGCCAGCTCGCCCTTTACAGGGTACAATGAGCAGTTCTTC
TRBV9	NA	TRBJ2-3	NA	CASSVDGGTPTDTQYF	TGTGCCAGCAGCGTAGATGGGGGGACTCCCACAGATACGCAGTATTTT
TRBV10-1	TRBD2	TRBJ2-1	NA	CATSTSRNEQFF	TGCGCCACCTCGACTAGCCGCAATGAGCAGTTCTTC
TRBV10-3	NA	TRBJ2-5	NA	CAITDSGEETQYF	TGTGCCATCACCGACAGTGGGGAAGAGACCCAGTACTTC
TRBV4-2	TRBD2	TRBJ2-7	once	CASSQEGAGANYEQYF	TGTGCCAGCAGCCAAGAAGGAGCGGGGGCCAACTACGAGCAGTACTTC
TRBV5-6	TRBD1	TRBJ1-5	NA	CASSLGGGWSNQPQHF	TGTGCCAGCAGCTTGGGAGGGGGCTGGAGCAATCAGCCCCAGCATTTT
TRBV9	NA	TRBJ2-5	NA	CASILRWVKNGETQYF	TGTGCCAGCATCCTTCGATGGGTTAAAAACGGGGAGACCCAGTACTTC
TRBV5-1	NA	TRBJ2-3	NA	CASTQGGAGTADTQYF	TGCGCCAGCACCCAAGGGGGAGCGGGGACGGCAGATACGCAGTATTTT
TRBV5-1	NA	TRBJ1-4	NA	CASSLAAGASGELFF	TGCGCCAGCAGCTTGGCCGCGGGTGCCTCAGGGGAACTGTTTTTT
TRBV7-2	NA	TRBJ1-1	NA	CASSASRQNTEAFF	TGTGCCAGCAGCGCAAGCAGACAGAACACTGAAGCTTTCTTT
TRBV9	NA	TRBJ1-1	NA	CASSVVPGGRQNTEAFF	TGTGCCAGCAGCGTAGTCCCGGGGGGGAGGCAGAACACTGAAGCTTTCTTT
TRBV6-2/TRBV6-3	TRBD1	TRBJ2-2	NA	CASSSRTGFTGELFF	TGTGCCAGCAGTTCCAGGACAGGATTCACCGGGGAGCTGTTTTTT
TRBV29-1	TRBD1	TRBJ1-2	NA	CSVGLEDRESYTF	TGCAGCGTTGGTCTGGAGGACAGGGAAAGCTACACCTTC
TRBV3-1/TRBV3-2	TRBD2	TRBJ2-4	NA	CASSQAPSGGADIQYF	TGTGCCAGCAGCCAAGCGCCTAGCGGGGGGGCGGACATTCAGTACTTC
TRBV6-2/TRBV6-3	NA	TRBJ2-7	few	CASSYSSGIEEQYF	TGTGCCAGCAGCTACTCCTCAGGGATTGAGGAGCAGTACTTC
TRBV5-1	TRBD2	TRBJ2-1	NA	CASSSRLAGAYNEQFF	TGCGCCAGCAGCTCCCGTCTTGCGGGGGCCTACAATGAGCAGTTCTTC
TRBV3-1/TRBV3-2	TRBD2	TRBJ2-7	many	CASRNSGGTPYEQYF	TGTGCCAGCAGGAATAGCGGGGGGACACCCTACGAGCAGTACTTC
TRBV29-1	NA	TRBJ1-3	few	CSVGQDTIYF	TGCAGCGTTGGCCAGGACACCATATATTTT
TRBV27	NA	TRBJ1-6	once	CASSLSGNRDSPLHF	TGTGCCAGCAGTTTATCCGGGAACAGGGATTCACCCCTCCACTTT
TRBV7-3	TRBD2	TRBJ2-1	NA	CASSRIAGDSNEQFF	TGTGCCAGCAGCCGCATAGCGGGAGACTCGAATGAGCAGTTCTTC
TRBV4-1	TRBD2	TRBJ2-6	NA	CASSQSGGFGANVLTF	TGCGCCAGCAGCCAAAGCGGGGGCTTTGGGGCCAACGTCCTGACTTTC
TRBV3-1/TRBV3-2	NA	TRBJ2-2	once	CASSPLGGGGSTGELFF	TGTGCCAGCAGCCCTCTAGGGGGGGGCGGGAGCACCGGGGAGCTGTTTTTT
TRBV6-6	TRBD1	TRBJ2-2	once	CASSHRGRSTGELFF	TGTGCCAGCAGTCACAGGGGGCGCTCCACCGGGGAGCTGTTTTTT
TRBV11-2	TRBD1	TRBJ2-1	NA	CASSPGTGTYNEQFF	TGTGCCAGCAGCCCCGGGACAGGGACCTACAATGAGCAGTTCTTC
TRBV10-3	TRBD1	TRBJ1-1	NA	CAIRTGGYTEAFF	TGTGCCATCAGGACAGGGGGGTACACTGAAGCTTTCTTT
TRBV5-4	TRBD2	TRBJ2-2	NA	CASRILAGGGGELFF	TGTGCCAGCAGGATACTAGCGGGGGGTGGCGGGGAGCTGTTTTTT
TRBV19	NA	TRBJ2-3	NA	CASSKRGRTEDTQYF	TGTGCCAGTAGTAAGCGGGGCCGGACAGAGGATACGCAGTATTTT
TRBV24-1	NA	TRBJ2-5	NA	CATSDSTGDMKTQYF	TGTGCCACCAGTGATTCGACCGGGGACATGAAGACCCAGTACTTC
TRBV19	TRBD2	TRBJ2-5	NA	CASSPGGGLQETQYF	TGTGCCAGTAGTCCGGGGGGGGGCCTGCAAGAGACCCAGTACTTC
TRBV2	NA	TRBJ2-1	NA	CASSEGLNNEQFF	TGTGCCAGCAGTGAAGGGCTGAACAATGAGCAGTTCTTC
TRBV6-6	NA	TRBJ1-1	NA	CASSYAPDRNTEAFF	TGTGCCAGCAGTTACGCCCCTGACAGGAACACTGAAGCTTTCTTT
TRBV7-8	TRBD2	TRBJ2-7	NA	CASSPRLAGNYEQYF	TGTGCCAGCAGCCCCAGACTAGCGGGTAACTACGAGCAGTACTTC
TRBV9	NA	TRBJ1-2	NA	CASSVGGPAQTNYGYTF	TGTGCCAGCAGCGTCGGCGGTCCCGCACAAACTAACTATGGCTACACCTTC
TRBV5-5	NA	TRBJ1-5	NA	CASSLNPVNSNQPQHF	TGTGCCAGCAGCTTGAATCCAGTTAATAGCAATCAGCCCCAGCATTTT
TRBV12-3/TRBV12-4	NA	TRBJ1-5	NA	CASNPGYQPQHF	TGTGCCAGCAATCCGGGATATCAGCCCCAGCATTTT